This T cell receptor (beta chain) was documented in a study of CXCR3-negative and CXCR3-positive naive CD8 T cells. Libraries were UMI-labeled 5' RACE TRB cDNA. TCRdb reprocessed the 5' RACE reads and keeps a single row for each CDR3 protein, giving no DNA. Here the sample table reports over 95,000 distinct CDR3 sequences. Study outcomes and limitations: Greater hydrophobicity was found in TRB CDR3s of CXCR3-positive naive cells than of CXCR3-negative naive cells.

The CDR3 spans 17 residues. Germline values: CDR1 SNHLY, CDR2 FYNNEI. As to this clonotype: Its antigen is not known.

Material for sequencing was naive CXCR3+ CD8+ T cells from blood. As to subset: CD45RO-CCR7+CD27+CD95- naive CD8+ T cells expressing CXCR3 (TNR3+). The TCR was taken from a human donor in good health. Some clones in this sample may be carry-over from other donors' samples. This sequence joins TRBV2 and TRBJ1-2; absent DNA, TCRdb's TRBD1 call cannot be checked. This CDR3 reads CASSEAARDTFNYGYTF.